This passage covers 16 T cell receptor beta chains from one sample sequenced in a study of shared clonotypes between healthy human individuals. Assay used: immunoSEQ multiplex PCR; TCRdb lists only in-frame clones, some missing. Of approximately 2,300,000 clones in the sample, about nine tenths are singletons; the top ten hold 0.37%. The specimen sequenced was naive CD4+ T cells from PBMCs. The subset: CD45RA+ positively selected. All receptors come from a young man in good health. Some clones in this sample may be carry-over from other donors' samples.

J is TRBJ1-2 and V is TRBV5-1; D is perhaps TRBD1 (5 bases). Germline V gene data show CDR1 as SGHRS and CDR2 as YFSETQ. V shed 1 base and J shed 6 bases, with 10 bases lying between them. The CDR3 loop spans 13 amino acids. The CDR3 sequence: CASSLWGDDGYTF. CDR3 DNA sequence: TGCGCCAGCAGCTTGTGGGGGGACGATGGCTACACCTTC.

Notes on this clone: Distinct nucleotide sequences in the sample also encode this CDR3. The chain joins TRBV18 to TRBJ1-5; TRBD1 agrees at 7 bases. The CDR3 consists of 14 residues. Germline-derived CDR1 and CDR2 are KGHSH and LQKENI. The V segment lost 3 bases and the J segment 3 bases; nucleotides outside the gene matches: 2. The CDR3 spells CASSPGTANQPQHF. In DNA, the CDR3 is TGTGCCAGCTCACCGGGGACAGCCAATCAGCCCCAGCATTTT.

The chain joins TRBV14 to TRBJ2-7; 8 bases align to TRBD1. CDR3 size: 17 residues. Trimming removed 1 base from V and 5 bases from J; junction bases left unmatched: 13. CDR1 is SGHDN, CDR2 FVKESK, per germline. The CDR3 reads CASSQVTLRDRGHEQYF. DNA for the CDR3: TGTGCCAGCAGCCAAGTAACCCTTCGCGACAGGGGTCACGAGCAGTACTTC. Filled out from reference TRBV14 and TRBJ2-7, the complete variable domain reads EAGVTQFPSHSVIEKGQTVTLRCDPISGHDNLYWYRRVMGKEIKFLLHFVKESKQDESGMPNNRFLAERTGGTYSTLKVQPAELEDSGVYFCASSQVTLRDRGHEQYFGPGTRLTVT.

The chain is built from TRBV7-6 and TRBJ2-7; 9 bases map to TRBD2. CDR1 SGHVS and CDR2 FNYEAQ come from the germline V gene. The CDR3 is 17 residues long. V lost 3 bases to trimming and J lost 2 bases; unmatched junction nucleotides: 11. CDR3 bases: TGTGCCAGCAGCTTCCGCCCGACTAGCGGAAGCCCCTACGAGCAGTACTTC. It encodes CASSFRPTSGSPYEQYF.

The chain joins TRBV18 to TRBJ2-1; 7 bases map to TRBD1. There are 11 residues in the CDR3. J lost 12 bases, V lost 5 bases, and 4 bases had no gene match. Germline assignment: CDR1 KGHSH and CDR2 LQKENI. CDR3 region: CASSTRQGQFF. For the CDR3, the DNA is TGTGCCAGCTCAACAAGACAGGGGCAGTTCTTC. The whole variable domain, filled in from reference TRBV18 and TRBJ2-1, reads NAGVMQNPRHLVRRRGQEARLRCSPMKGHSHVYWYRQLPEEGLKFMVYLQKENIIDESGMPKERFSAEFPKEGPSILRIQQVVRGDSAAYFCASSTRQGQFFGPGTRLTVL.

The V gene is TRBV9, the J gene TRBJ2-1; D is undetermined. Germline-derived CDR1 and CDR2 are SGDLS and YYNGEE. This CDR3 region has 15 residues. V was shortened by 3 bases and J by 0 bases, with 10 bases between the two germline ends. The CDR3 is CASSATSSSYNEQFF. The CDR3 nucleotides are TGTGCCAGCAGCGCCACCAGTAGCTCCTACAATGAGCAGTTCTTC.

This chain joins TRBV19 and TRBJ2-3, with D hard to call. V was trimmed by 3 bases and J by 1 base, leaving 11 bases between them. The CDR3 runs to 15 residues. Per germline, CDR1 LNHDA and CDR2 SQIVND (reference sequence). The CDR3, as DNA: TGTGCCAGTAGTATTAGGAGAGGCGGCACAGATACGCAGTATTTT. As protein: CASSIRRGGTDTQYF.

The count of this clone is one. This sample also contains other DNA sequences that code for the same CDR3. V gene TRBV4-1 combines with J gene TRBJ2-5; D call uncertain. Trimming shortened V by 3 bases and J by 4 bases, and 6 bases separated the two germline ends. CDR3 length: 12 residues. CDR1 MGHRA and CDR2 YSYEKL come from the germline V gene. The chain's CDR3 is CASSQTRETQYF. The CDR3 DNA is TGCGCCAGCAGCCAGACACGAGAGACCCAGTACTTC.

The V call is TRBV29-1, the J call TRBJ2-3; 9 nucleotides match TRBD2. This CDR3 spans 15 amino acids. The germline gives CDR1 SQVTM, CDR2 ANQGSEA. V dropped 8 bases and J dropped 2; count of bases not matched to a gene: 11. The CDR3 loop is CSLTRTSAPTDTQYF. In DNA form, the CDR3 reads TGCAGCTTAACCCGGACTAGCGCGCCCACAGATACGCAGTATTTT.

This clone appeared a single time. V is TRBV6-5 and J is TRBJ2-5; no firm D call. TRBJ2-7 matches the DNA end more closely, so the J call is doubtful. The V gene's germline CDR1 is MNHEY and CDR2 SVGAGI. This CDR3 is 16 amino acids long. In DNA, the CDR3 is TGTGCCAGCAGTTACTCGAGCAGCTGGGGCTCCTACGAGCAGTACTTC. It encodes CASSYSSSWGSYEQYF.

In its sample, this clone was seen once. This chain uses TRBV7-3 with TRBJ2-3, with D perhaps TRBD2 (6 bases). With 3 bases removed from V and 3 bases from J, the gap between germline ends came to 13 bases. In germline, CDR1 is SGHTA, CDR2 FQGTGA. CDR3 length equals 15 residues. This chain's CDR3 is CASSFGAGRTDTQYF. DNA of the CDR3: TGTGCCAGCAGCTTTGGTGCAGGGAGGACAGATACGCAGTATTTT. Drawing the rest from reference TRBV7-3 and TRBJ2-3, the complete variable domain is GAGVSQTPSNKVTEKGKYVELRCDPISGHTALYWYRQSLGQGPEFLIYFQGTGAADDSGLPNDRFFAVRPEGSVSTLKIQRTERGDSAVYLCASSFGAGRTDTQYFGPGTRLTVL.

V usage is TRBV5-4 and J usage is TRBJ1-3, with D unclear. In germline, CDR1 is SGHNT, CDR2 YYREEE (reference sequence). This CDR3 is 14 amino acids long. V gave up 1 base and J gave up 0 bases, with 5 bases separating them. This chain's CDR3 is CASSLLTSGNTIYF. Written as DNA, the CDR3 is TGTGCCAGCAGCTTGCTCACCTCTGGAAACACCATATATTTT. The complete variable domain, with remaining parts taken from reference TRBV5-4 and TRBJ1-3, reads ETGVTQSPTHLIKTRGQQVTLRCSSQSGHNTVSWYQQALGQGPQFIFQYYREEENGRGNFPPRFSGLQFPNYSSELNVNALELDDSALYLCASSLLTSGNTIYFGEGSWLTVV.

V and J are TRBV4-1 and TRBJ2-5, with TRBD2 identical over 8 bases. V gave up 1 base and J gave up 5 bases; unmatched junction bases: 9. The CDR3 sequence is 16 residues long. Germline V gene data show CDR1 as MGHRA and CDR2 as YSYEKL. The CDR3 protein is CASSQAAGRARETQYF. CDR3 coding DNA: TGCGCCAGCAGCCAAGCGGCCGGGAGGGCCAGGGAGACCCAGTACTTC.

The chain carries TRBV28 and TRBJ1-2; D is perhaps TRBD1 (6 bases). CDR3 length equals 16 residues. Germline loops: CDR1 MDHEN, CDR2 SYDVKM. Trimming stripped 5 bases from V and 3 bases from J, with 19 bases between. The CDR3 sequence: CASSPSPAQGYYGYTF. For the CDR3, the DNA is TGTGCCAGCAGTCCTTCTCCCGCACAGGGATACTATGGCTACACCTTC.

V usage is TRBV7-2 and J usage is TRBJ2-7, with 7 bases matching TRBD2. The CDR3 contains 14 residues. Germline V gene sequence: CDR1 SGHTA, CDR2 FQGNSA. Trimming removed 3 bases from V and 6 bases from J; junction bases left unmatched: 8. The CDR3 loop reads CASSFRLGGGEQYF. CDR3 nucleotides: TGTGCCAGCAGCTTCCGCCTTGGGGGGGGCGAGCAGTACTTC.

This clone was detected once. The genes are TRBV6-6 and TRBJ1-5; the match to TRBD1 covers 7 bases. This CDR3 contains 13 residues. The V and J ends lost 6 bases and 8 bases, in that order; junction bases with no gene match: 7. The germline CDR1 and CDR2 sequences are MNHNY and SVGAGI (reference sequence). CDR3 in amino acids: CASRDRPQEPQHF. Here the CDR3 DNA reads TGTGCCAGCAGGGACAGGCCCCAGGAGCCCCAGCATTTT.